Listed below are T cell receptor beta chains from one sample, sequenced in a study of blood T cells in healthy people across ages. MiXCR was run by TCRdb on the 5' RACE reads, yielding one entry per CDR3 protein. The sample lists about 730,000 distinct CDR3 sequences; approximately 43% were seen once. Sequenced: blood. Receptor source: an older woman in good health. The CDR3 runs from the conserved cysteine through the conserved F or W. D genes are given only for firm matches. Clone sizes are given selectively: once, few, many, or a class where the clone is expanded.

TRBJ2-6 | NA | TRBV20-1 | NA | TGCAGTGCTAACGGACACCCGTCATCTGGGGCCAACGTCCTGACTTTC | CSANGHPSSGANVLTF
TRBJ2-3 | NA | TRBV10-1 | NA | TGCGCCAGCGCTACAGACACAGATACGCAGTATTTT | CASATDTDTQYF
TRBJ1-4 | TRBD1 | TRBV7-2 | few | TGTGCCAGCAGCTACCAGGGGGGTGAAAAACTGTTTTTT | CASSYQGGEKLFF
TRBJ2-3 | TRBD2 | TRBV20-1 | few | TGCAGTGCTAGCACACTAGCGGGGGTCGCAGATACGCAGTATTTT | CSASTLAGVADTQYF
TRBJ2-1 | TRBD1 | TRBV7-3 | NA | TGTGCCAGCAGCTTAAGGGGACAGGTGGACAATGAGCAGTTCTTC | CASSLRGQVDNEQFF
TRBJ2-7 | NA | TRBV3-1 | NA | TGTGCTGTCTGCCTAGTCTCGGTCGAGCAGTACTTC | CAVCLVSVEQYF
TRBJ2-1 | NA | TRBV12-3/TRBV12-4 | NA | TGTGCCAGCAGTTCGGCGGGGCCAAAATACAATGAGCAGTTCTTC | CASSSAGPKYNEQFF
TRBJ2-7 | TRBD1 | TRBV4-2 | NA | TGTGCCAGCAGCCAAGCCCCGGGACAGACTTACGAGCAGTACTTC | CASSQAPGQTYEQYF
TRBJ2-1 | NA | TRBV24-1 | NA | TGTGCCACCAGTGATTCCAGGGCAGGGTGGCGAAATGAGCAGTTCTTC | CATSDSRAGWRNEQFF
TRBJ2-7 | TRBD2 | TRBV4-1 | NA | TGCGCCAGCAGCCAAGATGAAGCGGGGGGCCCGATAGAGCAGTACTTC | CASSQDEAGGPIEQYF
TRBJ2-4 | TRBD2 | TRBV16 | NA | TGTGCCAGCAGCCAATCGACTAGCGGCAAAAACATTCAGTACTTC | CASSQSTSGKNIQYF
TRBJ2-7 | NA | TRBV5-5 | few | TGTGCCAGCAGCTTGGTTCTAGACCCATACGAGCAGTACTTC | CASSLVLDPYEQYF
TRBJ1-4 | NA | TRBV30 | NA | TGTGCCTGGAGTGATGAGGCAGGAGATAATGAAAAACTGTTTTTT | CAWSDEAGDNEKLFF
TRBJ2-7 | NA | TRBV15 | NA | TGTGCCACCAGCAGAGAGGCGGCGGGGGCCGGTAATGAGCAGTACTTC | CATSREAAGAGNEQYF
TRBJ2-1 | TRBD2 | TRBV5-1 | once | TGCGCCAGCAGCTTGAGCCCGGGACTAGCGGACGAGCAGTTCTTC | CASSLSPGLADEQFF
TRBJ2-7 | NA | TRBV7-2 | NA | TGTGCCAGCACCTTTATAGCGGACTCCTACGAGCAGTACTTC | CASTFIADSYEQYF